This TCR beta chain emerged from a study of CD8 T cells in ankylosing spondylitis. On this clonotype itself: What it binds is not known.

Overall study findings and caveats: Blood of patients with ankylosing spondylitis appeared to be characterized by a TCR beta motif of eight or nine highly homologous variants.

CDR3 length: 13 residues. V shed 0 bases and J shed 4 bases, with 4 bases lying between them. Germline V gene sequence: CDR1 SGHAT, CDR2 FQNNGV. TCRdb re-called the 5' RACE reads with MiXCR, one entry per CDR3 protein. The sample contains around 330,000 distinct CDR3 sequences, approximately 10% of which appear only once. This receptor was obtained from a female donor with ankylosing spondylitis or in good health (not recorded which). V is TRBV11-2 and J is TRBJ1-3, with no clear D. Specimen: blood, either unsorted or a sorted T cell fraction (not recorded which). The chain's CDR3 is CASSLDLGNTIYF. In DNA form, the CDR3 reads TGTGCCAGCAGCTTAGATCTGGGAAACACCATATATTTT.